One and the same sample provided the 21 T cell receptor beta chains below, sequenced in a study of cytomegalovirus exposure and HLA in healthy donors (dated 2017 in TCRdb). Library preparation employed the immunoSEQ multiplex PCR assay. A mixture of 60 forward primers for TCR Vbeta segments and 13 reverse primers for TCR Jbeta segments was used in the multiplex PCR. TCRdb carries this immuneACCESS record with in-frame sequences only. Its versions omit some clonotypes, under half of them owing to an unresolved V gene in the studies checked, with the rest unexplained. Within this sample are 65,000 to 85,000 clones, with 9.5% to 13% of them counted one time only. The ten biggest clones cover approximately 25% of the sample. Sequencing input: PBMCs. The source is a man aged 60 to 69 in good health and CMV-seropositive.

CDR3 amino acids: CASSKDSLETQYF. CDR3 in DNA: TGTGCCAGCAGTAAGGACAGCCTAGAGACCCAGTACTTC. The rearrangement uses TRBV6-6 and TRBJ2-5; D perhaps matches TRBD1 (6 bases). From germline, CDR1 is MNHNY and CDR2 SVGAGI (reference sequence). The V end lost 5 bases, the J end lost 4 bases, and 11 bases lay between the germline ends. The CDR3 sequence is 13 residues long.

Here the CDR3 DNA reads TGTGCCAGCAGCTTAGATCGTGGGCTAGCGGAGCAGTTCTTC. Translating gives CASSLDRGLAEQFF. The chain combines TRBV11-2 with TRBJ2-1; D may be TRBD2 (6 bases). V was pared by 0 bases and J by 10 bases, with 13 bases between. This CDR3 is built from 14 residues. The germline V gene encodes CDR1 SGHAT and CDR2 FQNNGV.

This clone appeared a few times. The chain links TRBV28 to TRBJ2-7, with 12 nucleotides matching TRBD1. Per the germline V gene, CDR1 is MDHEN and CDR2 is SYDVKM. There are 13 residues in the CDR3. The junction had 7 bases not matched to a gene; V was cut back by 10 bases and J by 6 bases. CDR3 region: CATTGTGGLEQYV. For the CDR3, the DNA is TGTGCCACGACGGGGACAGGGGGCCTCGAGCAGTACGTC.

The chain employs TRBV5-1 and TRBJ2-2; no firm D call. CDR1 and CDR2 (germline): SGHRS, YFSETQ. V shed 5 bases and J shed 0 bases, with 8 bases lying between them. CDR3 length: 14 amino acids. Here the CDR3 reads CASRFTANTGELFF. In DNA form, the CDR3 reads TGCGCCAGCAGATTCACAGCGAACACCGGGGAGCTGTTTTTT.

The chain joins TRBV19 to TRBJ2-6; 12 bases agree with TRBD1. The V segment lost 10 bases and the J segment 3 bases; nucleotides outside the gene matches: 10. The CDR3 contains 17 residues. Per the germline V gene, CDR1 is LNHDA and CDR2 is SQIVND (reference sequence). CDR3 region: CATRGTGGADGANVLTF. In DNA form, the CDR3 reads TGTGCCACTCGAGGGACAGGGGGCGCCGATGGGGCCAACGTCCTGACTTTC.

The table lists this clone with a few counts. CDR3 in amino acids: CASSHPGQGNQPQHF. As DNA, the CDR3 is TGTGCCAGCAGTCATCCGGGACAGGGGAATCAGCCCCAGCATTTT. The V call is TRBV28, the J call TRBJ1-5; 10 bases line up with TRBD1. Per germline, CDR1 MDHEN and CDR2 SYDVKM. CDR3 length equals 15 residues. The junction had 5 bases not matched to a gene; V was cut back by 5 bases and J by 4 bases.

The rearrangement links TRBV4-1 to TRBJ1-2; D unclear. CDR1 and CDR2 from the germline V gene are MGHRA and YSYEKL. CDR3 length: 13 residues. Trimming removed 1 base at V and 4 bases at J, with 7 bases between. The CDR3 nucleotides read TGCGCCAGCAGCCAAGGAGGGATCTATGGCTACACCTTC. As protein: CASSQGGIYGYTF.

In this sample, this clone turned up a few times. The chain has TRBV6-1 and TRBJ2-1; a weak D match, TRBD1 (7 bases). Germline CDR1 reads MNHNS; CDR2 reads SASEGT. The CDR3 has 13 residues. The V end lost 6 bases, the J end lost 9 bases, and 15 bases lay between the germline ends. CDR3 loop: CASSGQGGIEQFF. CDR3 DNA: TGTGCCAGCAGCGGGCAGGGGGGTATTGAGCAGTTCTTC.

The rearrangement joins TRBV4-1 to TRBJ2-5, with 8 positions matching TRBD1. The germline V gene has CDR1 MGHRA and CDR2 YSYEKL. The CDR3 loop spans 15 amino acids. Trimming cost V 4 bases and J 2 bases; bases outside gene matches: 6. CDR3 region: CASSPITGGQETQYF. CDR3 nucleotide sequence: TGCGCCAGCAGCCCCATAACAGGGGGGCAAGAGACCCAGTACTTC.

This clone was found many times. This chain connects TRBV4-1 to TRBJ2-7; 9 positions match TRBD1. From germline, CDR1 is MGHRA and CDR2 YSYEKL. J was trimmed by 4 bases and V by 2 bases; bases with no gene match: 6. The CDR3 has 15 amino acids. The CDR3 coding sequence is TGCGCCAGCAGCCAAAAACAGGGGGCCTCGTACGAGCAGTACTTC. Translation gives CASSQKQGASYEQYF.

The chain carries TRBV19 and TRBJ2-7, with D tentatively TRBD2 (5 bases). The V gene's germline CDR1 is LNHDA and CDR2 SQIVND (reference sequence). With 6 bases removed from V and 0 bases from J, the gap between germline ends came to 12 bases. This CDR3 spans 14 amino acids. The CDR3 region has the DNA TGTGCCAGTAGAAGCGGCAGGAGCTCCTACGAGCAGTACTTC. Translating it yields CASRSGRSSYEQYF.

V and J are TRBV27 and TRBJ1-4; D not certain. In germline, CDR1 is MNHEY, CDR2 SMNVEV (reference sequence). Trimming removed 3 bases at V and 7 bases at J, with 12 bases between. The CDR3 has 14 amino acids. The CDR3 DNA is TGTGCCAGCAGTTTCTTCGGAGTGGGTGAAAAACTGTTTTTT. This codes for CASSFFGVGEKLFF.

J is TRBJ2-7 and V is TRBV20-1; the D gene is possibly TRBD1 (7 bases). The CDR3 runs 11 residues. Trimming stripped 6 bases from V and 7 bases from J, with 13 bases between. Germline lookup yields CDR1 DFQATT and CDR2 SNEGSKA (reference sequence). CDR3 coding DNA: TGCAGTGCCCCCAGGGGGAGGGAGCAGTACTTC. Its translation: CSAPRGREQYF.

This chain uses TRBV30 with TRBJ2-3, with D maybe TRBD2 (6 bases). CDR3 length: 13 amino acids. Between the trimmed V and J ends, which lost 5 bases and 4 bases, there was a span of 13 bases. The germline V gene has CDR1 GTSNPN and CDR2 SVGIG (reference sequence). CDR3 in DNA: TGTGCCTGGGGACTCGGAGGGGCAGATACGCAGTATTTT. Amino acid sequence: CAWGLGGADTQYF.

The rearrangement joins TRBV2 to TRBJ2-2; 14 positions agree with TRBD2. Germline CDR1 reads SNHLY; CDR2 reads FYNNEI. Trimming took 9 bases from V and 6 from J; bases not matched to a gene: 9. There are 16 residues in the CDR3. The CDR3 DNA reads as TGTGCCAGGGGATTTAGACTAGCGGGGGGGCCCGGGGAGCTGTTTTTT. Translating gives CARGFRLAGGPGELFF.

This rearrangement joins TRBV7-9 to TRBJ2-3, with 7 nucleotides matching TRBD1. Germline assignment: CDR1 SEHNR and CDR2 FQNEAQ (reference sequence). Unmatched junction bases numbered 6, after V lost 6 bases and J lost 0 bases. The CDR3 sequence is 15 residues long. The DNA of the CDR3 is TGTGCCAGCAGACTCCGGGGACAGAGCACAGATACGCAGTATTTT. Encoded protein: CASRLRGQSTDTQYF.

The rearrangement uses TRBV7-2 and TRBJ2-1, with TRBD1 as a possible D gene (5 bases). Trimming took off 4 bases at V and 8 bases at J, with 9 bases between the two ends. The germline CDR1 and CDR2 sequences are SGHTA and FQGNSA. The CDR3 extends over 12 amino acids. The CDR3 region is CASSSQGDEQFF. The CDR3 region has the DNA TGTGCCAGCAGCTCTCAGGGTGATGAGCAGTTCTTC.

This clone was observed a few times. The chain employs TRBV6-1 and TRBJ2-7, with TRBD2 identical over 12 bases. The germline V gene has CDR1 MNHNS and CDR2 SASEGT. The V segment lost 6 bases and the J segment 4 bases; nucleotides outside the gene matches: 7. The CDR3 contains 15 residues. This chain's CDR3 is CASRMTSGGLYEQYV. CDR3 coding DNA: TGTGCCAGCAGGATGACTAGCGGGGGACTTTACGAGCAGTACGTC.

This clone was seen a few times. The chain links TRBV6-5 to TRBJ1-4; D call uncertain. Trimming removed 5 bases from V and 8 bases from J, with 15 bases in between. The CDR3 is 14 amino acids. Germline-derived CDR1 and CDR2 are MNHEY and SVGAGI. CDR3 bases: TGTGCCAGCAGTCCGACAAGGTCTGGGGAAAAACTGTTTTTT. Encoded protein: CASSPTRSGEKLFF.

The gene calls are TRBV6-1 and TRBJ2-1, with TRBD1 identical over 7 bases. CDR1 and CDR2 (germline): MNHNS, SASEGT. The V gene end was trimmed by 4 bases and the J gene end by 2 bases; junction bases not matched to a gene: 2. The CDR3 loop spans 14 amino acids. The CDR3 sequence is CASSGTGPYNEQFF. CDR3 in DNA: TGTGCCAGCAGTGGGACAGGACCCTACAATGAGCAGTTCTTC.

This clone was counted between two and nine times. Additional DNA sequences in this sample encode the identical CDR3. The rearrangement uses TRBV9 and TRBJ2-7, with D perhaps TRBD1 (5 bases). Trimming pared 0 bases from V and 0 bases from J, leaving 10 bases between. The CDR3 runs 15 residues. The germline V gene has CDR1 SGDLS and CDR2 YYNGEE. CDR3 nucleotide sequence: TGTGCCAGCAGCGTAGCGGCAGGGATCTCCTACGAGCAGTACTTC. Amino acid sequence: CASSVAAGISYEQYF.